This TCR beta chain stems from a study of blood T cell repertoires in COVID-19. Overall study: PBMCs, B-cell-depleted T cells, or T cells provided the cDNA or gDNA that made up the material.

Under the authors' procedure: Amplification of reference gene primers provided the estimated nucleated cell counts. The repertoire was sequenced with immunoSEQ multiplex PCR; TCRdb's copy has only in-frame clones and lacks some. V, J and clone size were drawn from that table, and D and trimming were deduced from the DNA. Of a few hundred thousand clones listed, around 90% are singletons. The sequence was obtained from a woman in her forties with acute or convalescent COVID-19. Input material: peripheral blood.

CDR3 protein: CASSQTLVTRDRGGYGYTF. For the CDR3, the DNA is TGCGCCAGCAGCCAAACCCTCGTCACCAGGGACAGGGGGGGGTATGGCTACACCTTC. This chain joins TRBV4-1 and TRBJ1-2; 11 bases map to TRBD1. The germline gives CDR1 MGHRA, CDR2 YSYEKL. The CDR3 sequence is 19 residues long. V dropped 2 bases and J dropped 5; count of bases not matched to a gene: 16.